Listed below are T cell receptor beta chains from one sample, sequenced in a study of shared clonotypes between healthy human individuals. Generated by immunoSEQ multiplex PCR, the TCRdb table keeps only in-frame clones and is missing some. The repertoire holds hundreds of thousands of clones, 96% seen once, with roughly 0.1% in the top ten. The sample consisted of naive CD8+ T cells sorted from blood. The receptors originated from a woman aged 25 to 45 in good health. Each CDR3 is given with its conserved first and last residue. D genes are given only for firm matches. Only some rows state a clone size, as once, few, many or a class for expanded clones.

abundance,d_gene,v_gene,j_gene,CDR3aa,CDR3nt
.,.,TRBV11-2,TRBJ1-4,CASSLDLTGEKLFF,TGTGCCAGCAGCTTAGATCTTACAGGTGAAAAACTGTTTTTT
once,.,TRBV28,TRBJ1-2,CASSPSREDRYGYTF,TGTGCCAGCAGCCCTTCTAGGGAGGACCGTTATGGCTACACCTTC
.,.,TRBV6-6,TRBJ2-7,CARQGYEQYF,TGTGCCAGGCAGGGTTACGAGCAGTACTTC
.,.,TRBV6-5,TRBJ1-2,CGRHQNYGYTF,TGTGGCCGCCACCAGAACTATGGCTACACCTTC
.,TRBD2,TRBV28,TRBJ2-1,CASGGASGRVNEQFF,TGTGCCAGTGGGGGCGCTAGCGGGAGAGTCAATGAGCAGTTCTTC
.,TRBD2,TRBV7-6,TRBJ2-5,CASSLAREFETQYF,TGTGCCAGCAGCTTAGCGCGGGAGTTTGAGACCCAGTACTTC
.,.,TRBV7-8,TRBJ1-5,CASSSPYSNQPQHF,TGTGCCAGCAGCTCCCCCTATAGCAATCAGCCCCAGCATTTT
.,.,TRBV10-1,TRBJ1-1,CASSESRQVNTEAFF,TGCGCCAGCAGTGAGTCTCGACAGGTGAACACTGAAGCTTTCTTT
.,TRBD2,TRBV28,TRBJ2-2,CASSLTSGSAGELFF,TGTGCCAGCAGTCTGACTAGCGGGAGCGCCGGGGAGCTGTTTTTT
once,.,TRBV6-5,TRBJ2-7,CASSYSFQEGYEQYF,TGTGCCAGCAGTTACTCTTTCCAGGAAGGCTACGAGCAGTACTTC
.,TRBD2,TRBV11-2,TRBJ2-7,CASSLGGLAGPYEQYF,TGTGCCAGCAGCTTGGGGGGACTAGCGGGTCCCTACGAGCAGTACTTC